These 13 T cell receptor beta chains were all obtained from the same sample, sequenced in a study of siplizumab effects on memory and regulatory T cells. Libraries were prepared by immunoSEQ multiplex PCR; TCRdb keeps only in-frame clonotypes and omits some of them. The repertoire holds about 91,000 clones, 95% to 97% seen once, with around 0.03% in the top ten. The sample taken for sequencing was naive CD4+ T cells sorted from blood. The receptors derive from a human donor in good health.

The CDR3, as DNA: TGTGCCAGCAGCTTAGAAACAGGGGTTTATGAAAAACTGTTTTTT. Its translation: CASSLETGVYEKLFF. The chain combines TRBV7-8 with TRBJ1-4, with 7 positions matching TRBD1. Germline CDR1 SGHVS, CDR2 FQNEAQ. The V and J ends lost 1 base and 6 bases, in that order; junction bases with no gene match: 5. The CDR3 is 15 amino acids.

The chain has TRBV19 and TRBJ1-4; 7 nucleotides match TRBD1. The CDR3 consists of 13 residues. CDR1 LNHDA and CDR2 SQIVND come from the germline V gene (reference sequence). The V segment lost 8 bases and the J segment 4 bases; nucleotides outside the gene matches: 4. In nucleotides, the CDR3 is TGTGCCAGTGCCGGGACAGATAATGAAAAACTGTTTTTT. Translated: CASAGTDNEKLFF.

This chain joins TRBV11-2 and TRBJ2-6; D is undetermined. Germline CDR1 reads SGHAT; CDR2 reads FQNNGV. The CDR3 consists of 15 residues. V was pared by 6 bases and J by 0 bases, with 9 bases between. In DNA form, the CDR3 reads TGTGCCAGCAGTACACAGAGCTCTGGGGCCAACGTCCTGACTTTC. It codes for CASSTQSSGANVLTF.

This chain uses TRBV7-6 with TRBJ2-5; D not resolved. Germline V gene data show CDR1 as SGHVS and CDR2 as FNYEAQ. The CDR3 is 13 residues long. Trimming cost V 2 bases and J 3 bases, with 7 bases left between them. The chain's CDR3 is CASSLSYKETQYF. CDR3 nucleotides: TGTGCCAGCAGCTTATCGTATAAAGAGACCCAGTACTTC. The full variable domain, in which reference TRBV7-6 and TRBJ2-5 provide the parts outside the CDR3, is GAGVSQSPRYKVTKRGQDVALRCDPISGHVSLYWYRQALGQGPEFLTYFNYEAQQDKSGLPNDRFSAERPEGSISTLTIQRTEQRDSAMYRCASSLSYKETQYFGPGTRLLVL.

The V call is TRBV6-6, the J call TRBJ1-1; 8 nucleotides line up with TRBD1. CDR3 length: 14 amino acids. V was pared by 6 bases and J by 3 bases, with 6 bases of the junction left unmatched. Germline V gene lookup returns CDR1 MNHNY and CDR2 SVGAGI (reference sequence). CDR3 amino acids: CASRPRTGYTEAFF. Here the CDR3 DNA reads TGTGCCAGCAGACCCCGGACAGGGTACACTGAAGCTTTCTTT.

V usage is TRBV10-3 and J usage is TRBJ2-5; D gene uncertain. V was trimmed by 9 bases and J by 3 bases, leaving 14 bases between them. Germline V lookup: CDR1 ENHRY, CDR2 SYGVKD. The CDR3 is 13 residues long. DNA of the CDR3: TGTGCCATTGGGATCGGAGTAAAAGAGACCCAGTACTTC. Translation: CAIGIGVKETQYF.

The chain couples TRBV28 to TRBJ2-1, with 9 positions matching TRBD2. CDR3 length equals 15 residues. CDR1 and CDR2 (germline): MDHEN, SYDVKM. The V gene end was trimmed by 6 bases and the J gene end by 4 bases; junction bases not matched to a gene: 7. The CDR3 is CASRVAGAGYNEQFF. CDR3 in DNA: TGTGCCAGCAGGGTAGCGGGGGCCGGGTACAATGAGCAGTTCTTC.

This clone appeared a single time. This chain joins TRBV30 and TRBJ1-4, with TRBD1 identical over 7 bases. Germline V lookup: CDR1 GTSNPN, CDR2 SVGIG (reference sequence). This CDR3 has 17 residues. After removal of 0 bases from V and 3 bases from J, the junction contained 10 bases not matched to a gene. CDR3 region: CAWSVVSGDSSNEKLFF. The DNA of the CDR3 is TGTGCCTGGAGTGTAGTGTCCGGGGACAGCTCTAATGAAAAACTGTTTTTT.

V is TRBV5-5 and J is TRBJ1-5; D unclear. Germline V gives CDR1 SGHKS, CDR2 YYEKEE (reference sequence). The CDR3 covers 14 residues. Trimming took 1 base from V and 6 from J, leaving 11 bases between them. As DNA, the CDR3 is TGTGCCAGCAGCTTGATTGTGACAATTCAGCCCCAGCATTTT. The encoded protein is CASSLIVTIQPQHF.

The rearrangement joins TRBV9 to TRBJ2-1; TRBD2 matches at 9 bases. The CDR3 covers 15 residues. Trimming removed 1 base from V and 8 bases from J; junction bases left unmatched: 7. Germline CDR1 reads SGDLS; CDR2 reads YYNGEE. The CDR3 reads CASSVTSGGSDEQFF. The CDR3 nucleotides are TGTGCCAGCAGCGTAACAAGCGGGGGGTCGGATGAGCAGTTCTTC.

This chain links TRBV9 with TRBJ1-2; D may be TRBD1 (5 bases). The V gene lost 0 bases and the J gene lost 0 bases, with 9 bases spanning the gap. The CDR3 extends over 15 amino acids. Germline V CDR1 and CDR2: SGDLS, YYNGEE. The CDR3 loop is CASSVVRETNYGYTF. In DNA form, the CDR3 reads TGTGCCAGCAGCGTAGTCAGGGAAACTAACTATGGCTACACCTTC.

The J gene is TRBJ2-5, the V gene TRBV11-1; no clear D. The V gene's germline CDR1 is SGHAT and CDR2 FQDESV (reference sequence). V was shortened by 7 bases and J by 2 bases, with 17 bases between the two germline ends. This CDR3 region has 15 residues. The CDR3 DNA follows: TGTGCCAGCAATCTACCCAAGGGCCGGCAAGAGACCCAGTACTTC. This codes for CASNLPKGRQETQYF.

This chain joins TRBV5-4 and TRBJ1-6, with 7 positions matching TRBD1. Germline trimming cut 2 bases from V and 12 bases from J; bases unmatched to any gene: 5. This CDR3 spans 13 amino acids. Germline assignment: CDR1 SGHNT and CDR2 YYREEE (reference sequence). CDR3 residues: CASSFTGERPLHF. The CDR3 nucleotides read TGTGCCAGCAGCTTCACAGGGGAGCGACCCCTCCACTTT.